This record concerns one T cell receptor beta chain sequence. What it binds is not known. The template, about 500 ng total RNA, yielded TCR beta cDNA made with a constant-region primer. A slightly modified ARM-PCR protocol with three nested multiplex PCR rounds produced these TCR beta libraries. The first two PCR rounds, approximately 10 cycles each, used TRBV1-TRBV30 forward primers and a C-beta reverse primer. Each CDR3 protein gets one entry after TCRdb re-called the multiplex PCR reads with MiXCR. The table records fewer than 400,000 distinct CDR3 sequences, about three fifths of them present only once. This specimen belongs to a study of tumor-infiltrating lymphocytes in primary liver carcinoma. Study-level background: Tissue type made little difference to sample yields of roughly 3.5 to 7.13 million productive TCRbeta reads. Points from the study as a whole: Tumors had a significantly higher top-250-clone fraction than blood (p = 0.039).

Trimming removed 1 base at V and 4 bases at J, with 8 bases between. The CDR3 consists of 14 residues. Germline V CDR1 and CDR2: MNHNY, SVGAGI (reference sequence). The source of the blood RNA was unsorted whole blood, and germline DNA was extracted as well. The clonotype originates from a woman in her 30s with primary liver carcinoma and hepatitis B virus infection. Sequenced sample: peripheral blood. This rearrangement joins TRBV6-6 to TRBJ1-3; D remains ambiguous. The CDR3 protein is CASSYFGSGNTIYF. As DNA, the CDR3 is TGTGCCAGCAGTTACTTCGGTTCAGGAAACACCATATATTTT.